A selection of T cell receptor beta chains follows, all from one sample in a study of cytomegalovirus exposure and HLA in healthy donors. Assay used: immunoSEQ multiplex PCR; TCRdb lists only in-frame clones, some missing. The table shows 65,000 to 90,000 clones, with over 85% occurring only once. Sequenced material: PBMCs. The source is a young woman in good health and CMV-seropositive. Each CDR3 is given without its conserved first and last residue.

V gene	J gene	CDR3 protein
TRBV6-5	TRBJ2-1	ASSLAGGGNEQF
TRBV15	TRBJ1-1	ATSRGGQGLTEAF
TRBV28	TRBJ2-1	ASSPTSGRDNEQF
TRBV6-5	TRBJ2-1	ASSSNHNEQF
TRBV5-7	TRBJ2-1	ASSLPNSGSSYNEQF
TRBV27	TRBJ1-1	ASSLNAGVNTEAF
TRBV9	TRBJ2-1	ASSVSPYARGEQF
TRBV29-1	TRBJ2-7	SAVTGVAYEQY
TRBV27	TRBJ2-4	ASSFLKGPDKNIQY
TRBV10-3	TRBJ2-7	AISGTSGSVYEQY
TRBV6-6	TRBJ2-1	ASSRTSQITYNEQF
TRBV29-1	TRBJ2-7	SVGFAGKDYEQY
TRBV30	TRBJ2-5	AWRRGPSYGTQY
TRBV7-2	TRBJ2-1	ASSSNRDRRDNEQF
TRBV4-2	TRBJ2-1	ASSQGAHQAYNEQF
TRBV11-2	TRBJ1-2	ASSLAGGRYGYT
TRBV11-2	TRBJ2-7	ASSLIRGVGYEQY
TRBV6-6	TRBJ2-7	ASSSLDRGEQY
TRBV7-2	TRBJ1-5	ASSFDSYSNQPQH
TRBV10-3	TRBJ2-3	AISDRQGPDTQY
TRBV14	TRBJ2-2	ASSHFYRTAAPNTGELF
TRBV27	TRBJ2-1	ASRLAGGNEQF
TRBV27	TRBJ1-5	ASSPKTTSDQPQH
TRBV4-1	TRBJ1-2	ASSHLGQGMAGGYT
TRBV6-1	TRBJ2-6	ASSVGKSGANVLT
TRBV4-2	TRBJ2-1	ASSHGLAGDYNEQF
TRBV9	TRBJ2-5	ASSVDLGHQETQY
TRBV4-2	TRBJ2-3	ASSPFSGGETDTQY
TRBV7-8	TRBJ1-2	ASSSGLTGYT
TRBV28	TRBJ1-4	ASSFYSNNNEKLF
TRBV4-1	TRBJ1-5	ASSPVRYNQPQH
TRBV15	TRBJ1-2	ATSRVQGGDGYT
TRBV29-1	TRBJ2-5	SVGLAGVGETQY
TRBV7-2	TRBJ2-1	ASSPFPLAGGKGEQF
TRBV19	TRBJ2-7	ASSRPGTSGTYEQY
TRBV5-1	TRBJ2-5	ASSVSSGGGETQY
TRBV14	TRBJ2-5	ASSPTGGSGETQY
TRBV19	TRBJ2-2	ASKGGLANTGELF
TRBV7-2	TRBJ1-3	ASTAPRGSGNTIY
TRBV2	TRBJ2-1	ASRQTSGRENEQF
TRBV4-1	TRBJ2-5	ASSQRELAGGQETQY
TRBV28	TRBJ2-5	ASTEEETQY
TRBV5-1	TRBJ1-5	ASSLRGPNVAGAMNQPQH
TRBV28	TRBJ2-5	ASKGETQY
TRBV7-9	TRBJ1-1	ASSLTQGEAF
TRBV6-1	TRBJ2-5	ASSEQGETQY
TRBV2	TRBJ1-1	ASTPARGRFGTEAF